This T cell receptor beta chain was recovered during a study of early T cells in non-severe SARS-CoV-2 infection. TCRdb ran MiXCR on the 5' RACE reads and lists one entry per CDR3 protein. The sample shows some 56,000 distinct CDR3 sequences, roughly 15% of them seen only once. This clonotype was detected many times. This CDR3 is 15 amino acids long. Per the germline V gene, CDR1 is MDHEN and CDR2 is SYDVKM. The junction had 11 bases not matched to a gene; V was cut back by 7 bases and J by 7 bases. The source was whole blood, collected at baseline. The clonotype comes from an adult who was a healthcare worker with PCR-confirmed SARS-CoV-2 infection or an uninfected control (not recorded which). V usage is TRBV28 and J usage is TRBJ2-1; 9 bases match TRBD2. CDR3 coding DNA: TGTGCCAGCACCTCCCGCGGGGGGGTCGGGAATGAGCAGTTCTTC. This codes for CASTSRGGVGNEQFF.